This T cell receptor beta chain was sequenced for a study of cytomegalovirus exposure and HLA in healthy donors. Study observations and caveats: A list of about 180 TCR beta chains associated with cytomegalovirus was given. Analysis was carried out at a later point, and it linked a missense DCLRE1C variant to TCR beta V- and J-gene trimming.

The primer mix had 60 Vbeta and 13 Jbeta primers. Original data processing: An analysis that came later counted 80 million or so unique TCR beta chains, approximately 9.9 million shared. The data were produced by immunoSEQ multiplex PCR, yet TCRdb's version contains in-frame clones alone and is incomplete. V and J calls and clone size are given by that table; D and trimming were obtained from the DNA. Its table records 130,000 to 150,000 clones. The CDR3 is 15 amino acids. V was clipped by 4 bases and J by 3 bases; unmatched bases: 3. Germline-derived CDR1 and CDR2 are SGHNT and YYREEE (reference sequence). Points on this clone: Its antigen is undetermined.

Each donor's status was that of a healthy bone marrow donor. The TCR comes from a man aged 35 to 55 in good health and CMV-seronegative. The sample taken for sequencing was PBMCs. The chain joins TRBV5-4 to TRBJ2-1, with 11 bases aligning to TRBD1. DNA of the CDR3: TGTGCCAGCAGCGTCGGGACAGGGGGCTACAATGAGCAGTTCTTC. Encoded protein: CASSVGTGGYNEQFF.